The 14 T cell receptor beta chains given below trace back to one sample, sequenced in a study of T cell responses to AZD1222 COVID-19 vaccine. Libraries were prepared by immunoSEQ multiplex PCR; TCRdb keeps only in-frame clonotypes and omits some of them. The sample holds 100,000 to 150,000 clones; more than 80% are singletons and the top ten take approximately 4.2%. Sample: peripheral blood, taken on day 0 of AZD1222 vaccination. The receptors derive from an adult in good health.

The rearrangement joins TRBV2 to TRBJ2-3; 10 bases map to TRBD2. V lost 7 bases and J lost 5; bases outside the gene matches: 9. In germline, CDR1 is SNHLY, CDR2 FYNNEI. This CDR3 region has 15 residues. Here the CDR3 reads CASTELAGYGDTQYF. The CDR3 coding sequence is TGTGCCAGCACCGAACTAGCGGGATATGGAGATACGCAGTATTTT.

The V and J genes are TRBV24-1 and TRBJ1-6; D is undetermined. The germline V and J ends were trimmed by 7 bases and 0 bases, with 12 bases remaining between them. In germline, CDR1 is KGHDR, CDR2 SFDVKD. The CDR3 is made up of 16 amino acids. The DNA for the CDR3 is TGTGCCACCAGGAGACAAGCCAGCTCCTATAATTCACCCCTCCACTTT. Residues: CATRRQASSYNSPLHF.

The chain links TRBV4-3 to TRBJ1-5; D not certain. V shed 0 bases and J shed 4 bases, with 10 bases lying between them. Germline assignment: CDR1 LGHNA and CDR2 YSLEER. CDR3 length equals 15 residues. The CDR3 sequence is CASSQDGSGNQPQHF. DNA for the CDR3: TGCGCCAGCAGCCAAGATGGTTCGGGGAATCAGCCCCAGCATTTT.

The chain uses TRBV5-1 and TRBJ1-4; no definite D call. Trimming stripped 5 bases from V and 0 bases from J, with 5 bases between. CDR1 is SGHRS and CDR2 is YFSETQ in the germline V gene. The CDR3 consists of 13 residues. The DNA of the CDR3 is TGCGCCAGCAGGTCGACAACTAATGAAAAACTGTTTTTT. Protein sequence: CASRSTTNEKLFF.

V gene TRBV20-1 combines with J gene TRBJ1-5, with a possible D match to TRBD1 (5 bases). Germline lookup yields CDR1 DFQATT and CDR2 SNEGSKA (reference sequence). The CDR3 covers 15 residues. Trimming removed 3 bases from V and 5 bases from J, with 17 bases in between. DNA for the CDR3: TGCAGTGCTAGTAGCGGTCGGGGGTTAGATCAGCCCCAGCATTTT. Residues: CSASSGRGLDQPQHF.

The chain uses TRBV3-1 (or the pseudogene TRBV3-2) and TRBJ2-1; D possibly matches TRBD1 or TRBD2 (6 bases each). CDR3 size: 11 residues. Deletions cut 7 bases from V and 6 bases from J, with 7 bases between. Germline V gives CDR1 LGHDT, CDR2 YNNKEL (reference sequence). The CDR3: CASTGANEQFF. Written as DNA, the CDR3 is TGTGCCAGCACGGGGGCCAATGAGCAGTTCTTC.

In its sample, this clone was seen a few times. CDR3 sequence reads: CASSLGRKLFF. The CDR3 DNA sequence: TGTGCCAGCAGCCTCGGGCGGAAACTGTTTTTT. V usage is TRBV28 and J usage is TRBJ1-4; the D is unclear. CDR1 and CDR2 from the germline V gene are MDHEN and SYDVKM. With 6 bases removed from V and 11 bases from J, the gap between germline ends came to 10 bases. This CDR3 contains 11 residues.

The chain recombines TRBV9 with TRBJ1-1, with TRBD1 matching 7 bases. This CDR3 contains 12 residues. CDR1 is SGDLS and CDR2 is YYNGEE in the germline V gene. With 4 bases clipped from V and 11 bases from J, the junction kept 8 bases outside the gene matches. CDR3 sequence reads: CASSPRQGRAFF. For the CDR3, the DNA is TGTGCCAGCAGCCCTAGACAGGGTCGGGCTTTCTTT.

The table lists this clone with a few counts. This sequence joins TRBV29-1 and TRBJ2-2, with D maybe TRBD1 (6 bases). This CDR3 contains 10 residues. The germline V gene has CDR1 SQVTM and CDR2 ANQGSEA. CDR3 sequence (DNA): TGCAGTGCAGGGGCCGGGGAGCTGTTTTTT. As protein: CSAGAGELFF.

CDR3: CAWSLTAPGNEQFF. CDR3 in DNA: TGTGCCTGGAGTTTGACAGCACCGGGGAATGAGCAGTTCTTC. This rearrangement joins TRBV30 to TRBJ2-1; D is perhaps TRBD1 or TRBD2 (5 bases each). CDR3 length: 14 residues. Germline CDR1 is GTSNPN and CDR2 is SVGIG (reference sequence). The V end lost 2 bases, the J end lost 7 bases, and 15 bases lay between the germline ends.

The chain carries TRBV5-1 and TRBJ2-5; 7 bases agree with TRBD2. Germline V gene data show CDR1 as SGHRS and CDR2 as YFSETQ. The CDR3 is made up of 15 amino acids. Unmatched junction bases numbered 7, after V lost 0 bases and J lost 5 bases. The chain's CDR3 is CASSLELPGGETQYF. The CDR3 region has the DNA TGCGCCAGCAGCTTGGAACTGCCCGGGGGGGAGACCCAGTACTTC.

The genes are TRBV11-2 and TRBJ2-2; the D is unclear. Trimming took 3 bases from V and 8 from J, leaving 4 bases between them. Looked up from germline, CDR1 is SGHAT and CDR2 is FQNNGV. The CDR3 sequence is 11 residues long. CDR3 DNA: TGTGCCAGCAGCTTGCAAGGGGAGCTGTTTTTT. Protein sequence: CASSLQGELFF.

In nucleotides, the CDR3 is TGTGCCAGTCGACTGATTCCCCATAACGAATCACCCCTCCACTTT. As protein: CASRLIPHNESPLHF. The chain uses TRBV6-4 and TRBJ1-6, with D uncertain. Trimming took 9 bases from V and 10 from J, leaving 22 bases between them. The germline V gene has CDR1 MRHNA and CDR2 SNTAGT. This CDR3 has 15 residues.

The J gene is TRBJ1-1, the V gene TRBV11-2, with D perhaps matching TRBD1 (6 bases). The CDR3 is 11 residues long. CDR1 is SGHAT, CDR2 FQNNGV, per germline. The V and J ends lost 5 bases and 8 bases respectively, with 9 bases between them. CDR3 in amino acids: CASSNTGEAFF. CDR3 in DNA: TGTGCCAGCAGCAATACAGGGGAAGCTTTCTTT.